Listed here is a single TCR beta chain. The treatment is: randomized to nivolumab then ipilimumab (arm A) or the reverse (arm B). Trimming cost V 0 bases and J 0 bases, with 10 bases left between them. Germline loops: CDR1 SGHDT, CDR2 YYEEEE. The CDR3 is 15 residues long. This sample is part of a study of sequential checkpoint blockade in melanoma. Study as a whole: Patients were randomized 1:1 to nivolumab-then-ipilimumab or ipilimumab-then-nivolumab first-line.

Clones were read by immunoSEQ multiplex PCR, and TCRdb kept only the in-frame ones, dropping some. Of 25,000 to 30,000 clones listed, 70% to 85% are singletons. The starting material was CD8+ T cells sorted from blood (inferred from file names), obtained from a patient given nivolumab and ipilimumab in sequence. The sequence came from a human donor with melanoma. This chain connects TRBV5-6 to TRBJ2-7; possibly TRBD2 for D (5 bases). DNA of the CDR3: TGTGCCAGCAGCTTGGCTAGCCAGAGCTCCTACGAGCAGTACTTC. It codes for CASSLASQSSYEQYF.